This T cell receptor (beta chain) was documented in a study of T-cell memory formation after mild COVID-19. After 5'RACE with constant-segment primers, TCR alpha and TCR beta cDNA libraries carrying sample barcodes and UMIs were obtained. Using its own MiXCR run on the 5' RACE reads, TCRdb lists one record per CDR3 protein. The sample has 140,000 to 150,000 distinct CDR3 sequences, under 25% seen once. Findings of the study overall: Detection of some responders pre-infection suggested pre-existing cross-reactive memory T cells participated.

The CDR3 is 11 amino acids. V was trimmed by 5 bases and J by 6 bases, leaving 8 bases between them. Note on this clonotype: The target antigen is unknown.

This chain uses TRBV12-3 or TRBV12-4 with TRBJ2-7, with D possibly called TRBD1 or TRBD2 (5 bases each). Source material: PBMCs or a T cell subset sorted from them (not recorded which). This TCR came from an adult woman who had mild COVID-19 (a few samples of this study predate the infection). Cell type and time point are not known. In DNA form, the CDR3 reads TGTGCCAGCAGTCGTGGGGGCGAGCAGTACTTC. Protein product: CASSRGGEQYF.